This T cell receptor beta chain was obtained from a study of cytotoxic CD8 clonotypes in ibrutinib-treated CLL. Frozen-stored PBMCs produced approximately 2 micrograms of genomic DNA for TCR beta libraries. The germline gives CDR1 MNHNS, CDR2 SASEGT. Trimming left V 1 base short and J 6 bases short, with 6 bases between. CDR3 length equals 13 residues. Using immunoSEQ multiplex PCR, the repertoire was profiled, and TCRdb retains in-frame clones only, with some absent. The data show some 120,000 clones, roughly 57% seen once. The sample was PBMCs, taken after 24 months of ibrutinib treatment. This chain uses TRBV6-1 with TRBJ1-4; D might be TRBD1 (5 bases). This sequence originates from a human donor with chronic lymphocytic leukemia. CDR3 residues: CASSEEQDEKLFF. In DNA, the CDR3 is TGTGCCAGCAGTGAAGAACAGGATGAAAAACTGTTTTTT.